Listed below are T cell receptor beta chains from one sample, sequenced in a study of neurological immune-mediated disorders. TCRdb reprocessed the 5' RACE reads with MiXCR, giving one entry per CDR3 protein. The profile covers about 62,000 distinct CDR3 sequences, with about 3.7% appearing a single time and roughly 2.3% taken by the ten largest. The material sequenced was PBMCs. The receptors originated from a woman aged 45-59 years with multiple sclerosis. The CDR3 runs from the conserved cysteine through the conserved F or W. Each record gives: D gene, V gene, clone size, J gene, CDR3 DNA, CDR3 protein. D genes are given only for firm matches. The size entry gives once, few or many counts, or a class when the clone is expanded.

D: NA; V: TRBV7-8; size: many; J: TRBJ2-1; DNA: TGTGCCAGCAGCCGAACAGGGAGGGAGTCCTACAATGAGCAGTTCTTC; CDR3: CASSRTGRESYNEQFF
D: NA; V: TRBV5-5; size: many; J: TRBJ2-6; DNA: TGTGCCAGCAGCTTGGAGGGGTTTGCCTCTGGGGCCAACGTCCTGACTTTC; CDR3: CASSLEGFASGANVLTF
D: NA; V: TRBV20-1; size: many; J: TRBJ2-3; DNA: TGCTCTCCCGTATCTAGCACAGATACGCAGTATTTT; CDR3: CSPVSSTDTQYF
D: NA; V: TRBV6-2/TRBV6-3; size: many; J: TRBJ2-1; DNA: TGTGCCAGCAGTCCGCCAAACTCCTACAATGAGCAGTTCTTC; CDR3: CASSPPNSYNEQFF
D: TRBD2; V: TRBV29-1; size: many; J: TRBJ2-5; DNA: TGCAGCGTTGCCCCCCGGGGACTAGCGATGGAGACCCAGTACTTC; CDR3: CSVAPRGLAMETQYF
D: NA; V: TRBV5-8; size: many; J: TRBJ1-2; DNA: TGTGCCAGCAGCAAGGGACCCTCCCCAGGTTCTGGCTACACCTTC; CDR3: CASSKGPSPGSGYTF
D: TRBD2; V: TRBV20-1; size: many; J: TRBJ2-1; DNA: TGCAGTGCTAGAGATCTAGGACTAGCGGGGGGGAATGAGCAGTTCTTC; CDR3: CSARDLGLAGGNEQFF
D: NA; V: TRBV10-3; size: many; J: TRBJ1-6; DNA: TGTGCCATCAGTGAGTGGGGCAGGGATAATTCACCCCTCCACTTT; CDR3: CAISEWGRDNSPLHF
D: TRBD1; V: TRBV10-3; size: many; J: TRBJ1-5; DNA: TGTGCCATCAGTGTTGGAGGGACAGGGTTCAATCAGCCCCAGCATTTT; CDR3: CAISVGGTGFNQPQHF
D: TRBD2; V: TRBV5-8; size: many; J: TRBJ2-2; DNA: TGTGCCAGCAGTTCTAGACTAGCGGGAGTATCCGGGGAGCTGTTTTTT; CDR3: CASSSRLAGVSGELFF
D: NA; V: TRBV20-1; size: many; J: TRBJ2-1; DNA: TGCAGTGCTAGTGTTGCCGACAATGAGCAGTTCTTC; CDR3: CSASVADNEQFF
D: NA; V: TRBV2; size: many; J: TRBJ1-2; DNA: TGTGCCAGCAGTGAGAGCCAGGAGGATGGCTACACCTTC; CDR3: CASSESQEDGYTF
D: NA; V: TRBV7-9; size: many; J: TRBJ2-3; DNA: TGTGCCAGCAGCTTAGTGACAACGATGGGAGATACGCAGTATTTT; CDR3: CASSLVTTMGDTQYF
D: NA; V: TRBV7-2; size: few; J: TRBJ1-5; DNA: TGTGCCAGCAGCTCCTCAGGGGAACCCCAGAATTTT; CDR3: CASSSSGEPQNF
D: TRBD2; V: TRBV7-2; size: few; J: TRBJ2-1; DNA: TGTGCCAGCAGCCACAGGGCGGGAGGTCTGTTCTTC; CDR3: CASSHRAGGLFF
D: NA; V: TRBV5-6; size: many; J: TRBJ1-4; DNA: TGTGCCAGCAGCTTGCTGTCCCAGGTCGGTGAAAAACTGTTTTTT; CDR3: CASSLLSQVGEKLFF